This TCR beta chain derives from a study of T cell changes during pregnancy in multiple sclerosis. The germline V gene has CDR1 MNHNS and CDR2 SASEGT. The CDR3 is made up of 16 amino acids. V dropped 2 bases and J dropped 1 base, with 12 bases sitting between them. The method was immunoSEQ multiplex PCR; TCRdb's version includes in-frame clones alone and lacks a portion of them. The repertoire has about 76,000 clones, about nine tenths of them found once; the top ten carry roughly 3.6%. The source of this sequence is a female donor in good health, enrolled as a control in a pregnancy study. Sample: peripheral blood, taken after pregnancy. The V call is TRBV6-1, the J call TRBJ1-5; D gene uncertain. The CDR3 reads CASSESGPPSNQPQHF. For the CDR3, the DNA is TGTGCCAGCAGTGAATCAGGCCCCCCGAGCAATCAGCCCCAGCATTTT.